This TCR beta chain stems from a study of cytomegalovirus exposure and HLA in healthy donors. It was with 60 Vbeta and 13 Jbeta primers that the PCR ran. Sequenced by immunoSEQ multiplex PCR; TCRdb stores in-frame clones only, minus some. Among 150,000 to 250,000 clones listed, around 77% were seen once. The CDR3 is 14 residues long. From germline, CDR1 is LNHDA and CDR2 SQIVND (reference sequence). Deletions cut 4 bases from V and 9 bases from J, with 18 bases between. General study findings and limits: The authors later found most CMV-associated TCR beta chains appeared HLA-restricted. Most observed TCR sequences were rare, whereas some public TCRs were detected in many donors. Some TCR beta chains (approximately 180 of them) were listed as cytomegalovirus-associated. Reports described diagnosis of cytomegalovirus status by the classifier as highly specific and sensitive.

To note about this clone: Antigen: not known.

This chain joins TRBV19 and TRBJ1-1; TRBD1 might be the D (5 bases). The TCR was taken from a man aged 30 to 39 in good health and CMV-seronegative. Source material: PBMCs. The CDR3 sequence is CASSSDGRVFKAFF. DNA for the CDR3: TGTGCCAGTAGTAGTGATGGCAGGGTCTTTAAAGCTTTCTTT.